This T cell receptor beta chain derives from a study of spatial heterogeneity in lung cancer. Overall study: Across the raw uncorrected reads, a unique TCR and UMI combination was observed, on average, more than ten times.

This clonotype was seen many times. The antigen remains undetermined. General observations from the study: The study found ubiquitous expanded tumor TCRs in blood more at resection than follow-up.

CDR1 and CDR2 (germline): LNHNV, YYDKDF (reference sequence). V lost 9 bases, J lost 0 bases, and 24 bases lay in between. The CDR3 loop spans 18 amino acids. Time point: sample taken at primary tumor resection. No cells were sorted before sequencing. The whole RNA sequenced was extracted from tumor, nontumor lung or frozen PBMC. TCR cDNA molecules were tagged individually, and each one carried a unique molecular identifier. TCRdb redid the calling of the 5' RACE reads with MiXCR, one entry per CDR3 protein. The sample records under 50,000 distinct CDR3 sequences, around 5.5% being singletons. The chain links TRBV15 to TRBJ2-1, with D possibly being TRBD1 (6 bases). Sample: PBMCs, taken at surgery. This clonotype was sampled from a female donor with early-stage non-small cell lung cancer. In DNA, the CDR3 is TGTGCCACGACCACTACGACCAGGGGCCCGAGCTCCTACAATGAGCAGTTCTTC. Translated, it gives CATTTTTRGPSSYNEQFF.